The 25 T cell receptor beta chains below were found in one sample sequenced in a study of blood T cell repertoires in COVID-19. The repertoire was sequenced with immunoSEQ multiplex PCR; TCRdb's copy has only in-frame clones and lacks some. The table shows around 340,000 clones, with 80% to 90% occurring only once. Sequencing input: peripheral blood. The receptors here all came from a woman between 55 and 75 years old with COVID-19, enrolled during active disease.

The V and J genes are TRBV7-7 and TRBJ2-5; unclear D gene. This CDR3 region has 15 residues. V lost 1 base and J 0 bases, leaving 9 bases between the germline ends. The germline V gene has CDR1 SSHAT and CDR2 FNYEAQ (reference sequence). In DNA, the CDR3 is TGTGCCAGCAGCTTAGTTCGGTCACACCAAGAGACCCAGTACTTC. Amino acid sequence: CASSLVRSHQETQYF.

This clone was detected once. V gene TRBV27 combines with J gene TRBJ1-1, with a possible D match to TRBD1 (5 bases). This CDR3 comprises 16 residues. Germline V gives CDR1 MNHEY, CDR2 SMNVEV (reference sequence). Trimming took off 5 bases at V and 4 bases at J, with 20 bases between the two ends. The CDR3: CASSPYDSEYSTEAFF. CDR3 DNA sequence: TGTGCCAGCAGTCCTTACGACAGCGAGTATAGCACTGAAGCTTTCTTT.

CDR3 in amino acids: CASSQYRDSRGETQYF. The CDR3 nucleotides read TGTGCCAGCAGCCAATACCGGGACAGCCGGGGGGAGACCCAGTACTTC. This chain links TRBV4-2 with TRBJ2-5; D is perhaps TRBD1 (7 bases). Trimming took 2 bases from V and 5 from J, leaving 18 bases between them. Per the germline V gene, CDR1 is LGHNA and CDR2 is YNFKEQ. This CDR3 is 16 amino acids long.

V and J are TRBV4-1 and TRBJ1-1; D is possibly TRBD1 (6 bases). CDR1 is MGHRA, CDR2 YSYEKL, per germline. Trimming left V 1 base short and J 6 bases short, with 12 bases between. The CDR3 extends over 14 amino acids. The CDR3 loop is CASSQVGGAAEAFF. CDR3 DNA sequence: TGCGCCAGCAGCCAAGTCGGGGGGGCCGCTGAAGCTTTCTTT.

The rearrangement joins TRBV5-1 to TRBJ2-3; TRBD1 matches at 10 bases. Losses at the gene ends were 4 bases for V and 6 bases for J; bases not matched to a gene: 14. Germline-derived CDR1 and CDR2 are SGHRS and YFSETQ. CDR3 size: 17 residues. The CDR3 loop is CASSPHGTGAPLDTQYF. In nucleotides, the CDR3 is TGCGCCAGCAGCCCGCACGGGACAGGGGCCCCACTGGATACGCAGTATTTT.

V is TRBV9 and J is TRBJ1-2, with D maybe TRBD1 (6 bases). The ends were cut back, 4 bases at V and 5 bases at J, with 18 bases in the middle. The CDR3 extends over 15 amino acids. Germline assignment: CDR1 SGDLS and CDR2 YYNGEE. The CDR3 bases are TGTGCCAGCAGCTACCATTCCAGGGGTAAGTATGGCTACACCTTC. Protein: CASSYHSRGKYGYTF.

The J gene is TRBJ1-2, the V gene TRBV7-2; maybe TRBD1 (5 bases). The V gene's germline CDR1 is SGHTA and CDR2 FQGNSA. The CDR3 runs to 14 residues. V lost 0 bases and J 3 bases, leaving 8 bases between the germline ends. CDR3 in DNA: TGTGCCAGCAGCTTAGCTCCAGGGTACTATGGCTACACCTTC. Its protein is CASSLAPGYYGYTF.

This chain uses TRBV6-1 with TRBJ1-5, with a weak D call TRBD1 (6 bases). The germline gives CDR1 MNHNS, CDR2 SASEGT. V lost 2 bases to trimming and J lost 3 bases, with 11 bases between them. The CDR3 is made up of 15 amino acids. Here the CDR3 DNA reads TGTGCCAGCAGTGAACTGTGGACAGTCAATCAGCCCCAGCATTTT. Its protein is CASSELWTVNQPQHF.

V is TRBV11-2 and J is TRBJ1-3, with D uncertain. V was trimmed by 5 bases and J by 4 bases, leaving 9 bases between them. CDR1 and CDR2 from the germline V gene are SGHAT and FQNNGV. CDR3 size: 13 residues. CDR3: CASSHGKGNTIYF. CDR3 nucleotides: TGTGCCAGCAGCCACGGGAAGGGAAACACCATATATTTT.

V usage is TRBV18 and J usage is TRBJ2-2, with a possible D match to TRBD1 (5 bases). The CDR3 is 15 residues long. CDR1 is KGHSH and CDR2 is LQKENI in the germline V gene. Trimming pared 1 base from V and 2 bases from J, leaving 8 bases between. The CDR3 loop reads CASSPQGLNTGELFF. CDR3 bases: TGTGCCAGCTCACCACAGGGGCTTAACACCGGGGAGCTGTTTTTT. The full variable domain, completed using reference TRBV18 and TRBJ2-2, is NAGVMQNPRHLVRRRGQEARLRCSPMKGHSHVYWYRQLPEEGLKFMVYLQKENIIDESGMPKERFSAEFPKEGPSILRIQQVVRGDSAAYFCASSPQGLNTGELFFGEGSRLTVL.

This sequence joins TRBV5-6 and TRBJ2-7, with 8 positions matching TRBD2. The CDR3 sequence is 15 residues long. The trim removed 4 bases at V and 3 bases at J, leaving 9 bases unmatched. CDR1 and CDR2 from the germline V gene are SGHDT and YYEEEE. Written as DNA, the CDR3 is TGTGCCAGCAGCGAGGGGGGACTAGGGGTCTACGAGCAGTACTTC. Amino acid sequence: CASSEGGLGVYEQYF.

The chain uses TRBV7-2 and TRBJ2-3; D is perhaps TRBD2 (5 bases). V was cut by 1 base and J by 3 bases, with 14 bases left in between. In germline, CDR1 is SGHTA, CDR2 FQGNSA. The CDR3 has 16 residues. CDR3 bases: TGTGCCAGCAGCTTAGGGGCGGGTTCTGGAACAGATACGCAGTATTTT. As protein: CASSLGAGSGTDTQYF.

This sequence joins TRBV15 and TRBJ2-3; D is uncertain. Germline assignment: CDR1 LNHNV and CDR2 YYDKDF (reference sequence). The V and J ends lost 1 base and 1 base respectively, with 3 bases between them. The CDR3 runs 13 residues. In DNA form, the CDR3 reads TGTGCCACCAGCAGAGCTCGCACAGATACGCAGTATTTT. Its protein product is CATSRARTDTQYF.

The CDR3 is CASSPQTGKTGELFF. Here the CDR3 DNA reads TGTGCCAGTAGTCCCCAGACAGGGAAAACCGGGGAGCTGTTTTTT. This sequence joins TRBV19 and TRBJ2-2; 7 bases are shared with TRBD1. This CDR3 comprises 15 residues. Looked up from germline, CDR1 is LNHDA and CDR2 is SQIVND (reference sequence). The ends lost 5 bases at V and 5 bases at J; junction bases unmatched: 8.

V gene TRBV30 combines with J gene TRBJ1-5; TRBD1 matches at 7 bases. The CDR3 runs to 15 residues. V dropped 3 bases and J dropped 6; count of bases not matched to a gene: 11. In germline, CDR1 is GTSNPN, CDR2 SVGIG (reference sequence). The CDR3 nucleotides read TGTGCCTGGAGCCTCGAGACAGGGCAAGGTCAGCCCCAGCATTTT. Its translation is CAWSLETGQGQPQHF.

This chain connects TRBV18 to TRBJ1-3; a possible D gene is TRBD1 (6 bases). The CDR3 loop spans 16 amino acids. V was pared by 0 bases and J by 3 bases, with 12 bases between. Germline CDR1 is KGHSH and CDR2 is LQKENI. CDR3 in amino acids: CASSPPLGRGGNTIYF. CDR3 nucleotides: TGTGCCAGCTCACCACCGTTGGGCAGGGGTGGAAACACCATATATTTT.

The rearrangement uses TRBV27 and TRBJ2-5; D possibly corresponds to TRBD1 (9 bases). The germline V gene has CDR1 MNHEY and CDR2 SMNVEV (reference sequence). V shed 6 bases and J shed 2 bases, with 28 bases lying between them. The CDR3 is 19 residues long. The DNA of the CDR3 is TGTGCCAGCAGCTCGACAGGGGGAAATCGGCTAGCGGGTCAAGAGACCCAGTACTTC. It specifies CASSSTGGNRLAGQETQYF.

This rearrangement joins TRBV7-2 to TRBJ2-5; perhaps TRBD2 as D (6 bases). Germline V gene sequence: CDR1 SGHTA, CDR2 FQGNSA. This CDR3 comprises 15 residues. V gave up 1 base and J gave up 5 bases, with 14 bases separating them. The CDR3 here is CASSLVAAMRETQYF. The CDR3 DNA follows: TGTGCCAGCAGCTTAGTAGCGGCGATGCGCGAGACCCAGTACTTC.

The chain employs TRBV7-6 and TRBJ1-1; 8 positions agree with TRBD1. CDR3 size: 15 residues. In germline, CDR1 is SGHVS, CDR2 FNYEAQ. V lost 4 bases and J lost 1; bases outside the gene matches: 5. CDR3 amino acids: CASSSRTGTNTEAFF. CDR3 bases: TGTGCCAGCAGCTCGCGGACAGGGACGAACACTGAAGCTTTCTTT.

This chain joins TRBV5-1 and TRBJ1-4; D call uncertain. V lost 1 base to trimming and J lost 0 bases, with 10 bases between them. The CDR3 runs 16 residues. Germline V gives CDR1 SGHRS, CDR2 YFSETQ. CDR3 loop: CASSLSAPATNEKLFF. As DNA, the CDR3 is TGCGCCAGCAGCTTGAGCGCGCCGGCAACTAATGAAAAACTGTTTTTT.

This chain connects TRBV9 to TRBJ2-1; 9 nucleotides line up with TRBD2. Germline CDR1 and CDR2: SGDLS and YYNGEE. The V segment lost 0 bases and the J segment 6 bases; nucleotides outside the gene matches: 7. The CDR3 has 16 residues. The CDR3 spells CASSVVASGDINEQFF. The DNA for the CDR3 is TGTGCCAGCAGCGTAGTGGCTAGCGGGGACATCAATGAGCAGTTCTTC.

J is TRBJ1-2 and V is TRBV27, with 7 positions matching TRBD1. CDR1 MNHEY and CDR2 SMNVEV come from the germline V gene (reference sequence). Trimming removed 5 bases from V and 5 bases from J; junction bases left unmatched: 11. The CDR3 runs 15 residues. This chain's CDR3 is CASSPRQGLGYGYTF. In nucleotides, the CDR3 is TGTGCCAGCAGTCCTCGACAGGGTTTAGGATATGGCTACACCTTC.

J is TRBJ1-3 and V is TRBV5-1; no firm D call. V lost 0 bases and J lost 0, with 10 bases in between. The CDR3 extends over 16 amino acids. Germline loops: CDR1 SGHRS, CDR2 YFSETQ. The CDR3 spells CASSLDLLSSGNTIYF. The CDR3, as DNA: TGCGCCAGCAGCTTGGATCTCCTCAGCTCTGGAAACACCATATATTTT.

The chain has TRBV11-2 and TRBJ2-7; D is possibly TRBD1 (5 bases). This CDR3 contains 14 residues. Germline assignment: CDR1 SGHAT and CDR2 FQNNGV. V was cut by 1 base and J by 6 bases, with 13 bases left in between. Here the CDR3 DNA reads TGTGCCAGCAGCTTAGTCCAGGGCGCTTCCGAGCAGTACTTC. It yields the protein CASSLVQGASEQYF. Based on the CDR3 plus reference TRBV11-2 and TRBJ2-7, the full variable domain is EAGVAQSPRYKIIEKRQSVAFWCNPISGHATLYWYQQILGQGPKLLIQFQNNGVVDDSQLPKDRFSAERLKGVDSTLKIQPAKLEDSAVYLCASSLVQGASEQYFGPGTRLTVT.

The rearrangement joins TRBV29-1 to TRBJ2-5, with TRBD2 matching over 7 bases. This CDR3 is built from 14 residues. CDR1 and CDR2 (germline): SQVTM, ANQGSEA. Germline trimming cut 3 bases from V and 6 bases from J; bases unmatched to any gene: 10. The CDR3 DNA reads TGCAGCGTTGATGGGCAGGGAGGGTTGCAGACCCAGTACTTC. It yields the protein CSVDGQGGLQTQYF.